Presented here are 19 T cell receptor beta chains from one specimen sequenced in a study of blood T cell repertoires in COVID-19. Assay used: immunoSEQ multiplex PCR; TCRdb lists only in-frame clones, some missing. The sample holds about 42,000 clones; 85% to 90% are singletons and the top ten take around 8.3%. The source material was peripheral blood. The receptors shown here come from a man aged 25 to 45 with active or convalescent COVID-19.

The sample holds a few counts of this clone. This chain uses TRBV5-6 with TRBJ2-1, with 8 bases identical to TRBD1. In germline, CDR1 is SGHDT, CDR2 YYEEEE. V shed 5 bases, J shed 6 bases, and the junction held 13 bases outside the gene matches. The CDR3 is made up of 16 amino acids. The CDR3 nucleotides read TGTGCCAGCAGGTTCCTTGTCGACAGGGGAACCAATGAGCAGTTCTTC. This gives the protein CASRFLVDRGTNEQFF. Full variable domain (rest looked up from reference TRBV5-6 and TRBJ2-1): DAGVTQSPTHLIKTRGQQVTLRCSPKSGHDTVSWYQQALGQGPQFIFQYYEEEERQRGNFPDRFSGHQFPNYSSELNVNALLLGDSALYLCASRFLVDRGTNEQFFGPGTRLTVL.

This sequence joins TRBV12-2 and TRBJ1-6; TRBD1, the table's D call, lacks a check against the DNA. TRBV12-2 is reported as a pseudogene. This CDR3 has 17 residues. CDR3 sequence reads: CASRLAGTGEYNSPLHF. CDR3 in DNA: TGTGCAAGTCGCTTAGCCGGGACAGGGGAATATAATTCACCCCTCCACTTT.

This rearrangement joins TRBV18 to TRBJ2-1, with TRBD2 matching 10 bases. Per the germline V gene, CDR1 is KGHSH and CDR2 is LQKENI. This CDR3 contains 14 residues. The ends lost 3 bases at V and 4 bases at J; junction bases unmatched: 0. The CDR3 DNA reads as TGTGCCAGCTCACCGACTAGCGGGTACAATGAGCAGTTCTTC. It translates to CASSPTSGYNEQFF.

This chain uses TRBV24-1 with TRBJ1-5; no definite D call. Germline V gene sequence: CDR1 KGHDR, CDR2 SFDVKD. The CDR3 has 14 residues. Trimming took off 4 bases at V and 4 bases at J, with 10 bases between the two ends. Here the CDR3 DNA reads TGTGCCACCAGTGAAAGGAGAGAAAATCAGCCCCAGCATTTT. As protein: CATSERRENQPQHF.

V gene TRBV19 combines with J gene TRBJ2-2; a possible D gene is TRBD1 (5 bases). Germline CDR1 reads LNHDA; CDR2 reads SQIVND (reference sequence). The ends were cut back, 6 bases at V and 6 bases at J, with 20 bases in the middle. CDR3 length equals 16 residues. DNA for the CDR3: TGTGCCAGTAGCACATTTCCAGGGATTGCGGCCGGGGAGCTGTTTTTT. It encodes CASSTFPGIAAGELFF.

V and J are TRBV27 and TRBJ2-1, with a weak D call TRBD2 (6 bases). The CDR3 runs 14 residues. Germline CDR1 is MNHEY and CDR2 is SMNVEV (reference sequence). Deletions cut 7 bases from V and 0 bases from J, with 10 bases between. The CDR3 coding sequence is TGTGCCAGCACTTTCGGGGGCTCCTACAATGAGCAGTTCTTC. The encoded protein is CASTFGGSYNEQFF.

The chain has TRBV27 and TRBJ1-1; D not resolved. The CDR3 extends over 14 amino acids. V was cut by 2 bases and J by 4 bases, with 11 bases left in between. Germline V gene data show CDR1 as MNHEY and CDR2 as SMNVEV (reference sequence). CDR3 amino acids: CASSLERWATEAFF. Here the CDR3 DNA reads TGTGCCAGCAGTTTAGAAAGGTGGGCCACTGAAGCTTTCTTT.

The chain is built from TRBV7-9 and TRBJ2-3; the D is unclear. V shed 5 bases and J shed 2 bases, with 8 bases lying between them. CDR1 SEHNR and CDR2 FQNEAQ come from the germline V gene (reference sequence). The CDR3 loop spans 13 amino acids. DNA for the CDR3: TGTGCCAGCAGCCCATTTGTCACAGATACGCAGTATTTT. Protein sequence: CASSPFVTDTQYF.

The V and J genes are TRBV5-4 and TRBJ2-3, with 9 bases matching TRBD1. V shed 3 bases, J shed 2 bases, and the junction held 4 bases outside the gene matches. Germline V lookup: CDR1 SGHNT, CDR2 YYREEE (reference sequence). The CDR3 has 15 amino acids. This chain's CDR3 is CASSWDRVVTDTQYF. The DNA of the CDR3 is TGTGCCAGCAGCTGGGACAGGGTTGTCACAGATACGCAGTATTTT.

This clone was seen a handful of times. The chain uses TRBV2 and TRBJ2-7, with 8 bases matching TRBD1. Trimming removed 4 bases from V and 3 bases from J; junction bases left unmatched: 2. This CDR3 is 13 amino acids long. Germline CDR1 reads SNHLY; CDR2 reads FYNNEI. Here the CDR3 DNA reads TGTGCCAGCAGTGCCAGGGGGCTCTACGAGCAGTACGTC. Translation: CASSARGLYEQYV.

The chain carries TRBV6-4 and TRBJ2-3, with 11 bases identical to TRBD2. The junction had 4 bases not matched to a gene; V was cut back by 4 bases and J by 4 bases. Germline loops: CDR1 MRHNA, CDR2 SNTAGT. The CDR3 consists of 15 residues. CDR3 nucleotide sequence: TGTGCCAGCAGTGCGGGACTAGCGGAATCAGATACGCAGTATTTT. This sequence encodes CASSAGLAESDTQYF.

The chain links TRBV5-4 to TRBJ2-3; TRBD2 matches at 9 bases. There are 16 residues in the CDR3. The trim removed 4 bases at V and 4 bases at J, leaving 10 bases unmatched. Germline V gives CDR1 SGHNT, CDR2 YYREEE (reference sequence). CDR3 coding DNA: TGTGCCAGCAGCCCCTCTGGCGGGAGGGCCCCAGATACGCAGTATTTT. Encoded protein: CASSPSGGRAPDTQYF.

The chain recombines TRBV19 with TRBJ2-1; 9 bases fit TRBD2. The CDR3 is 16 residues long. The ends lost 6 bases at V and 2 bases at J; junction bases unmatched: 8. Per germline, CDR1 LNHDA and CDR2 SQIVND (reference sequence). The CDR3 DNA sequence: TGTGCCAGTAGCCCTGGACTAGCGCAGGCCTACAATGAGCAGTTCTTC. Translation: CASSPGLAQAYNEQFF.

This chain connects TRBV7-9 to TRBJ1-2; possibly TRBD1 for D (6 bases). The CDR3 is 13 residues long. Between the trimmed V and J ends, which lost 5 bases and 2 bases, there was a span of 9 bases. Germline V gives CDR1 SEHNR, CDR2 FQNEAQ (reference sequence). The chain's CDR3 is CASSLDSNYGYTF. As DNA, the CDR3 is TGTGCCAGCAGCCTGGACAGCAACTATGGCTACACCTTC.

The CDR3: CASSLFWGVNEKLFF. The CDR3 nucleotides are TGCGCCAGCAGCTTGTTTTGGGGGGTCAATGAAAAACTGTTTTTT. The chain is built from TRBV5-1 and TRBJ1-4; D may be TRBD1 (5 bases). CDR1 is SGHRS and CDR2 is YFSETQ in the germline V gene. The CDR3 is 15 residues long. Trimming stripped 1 base from V and 5 bases from J, with 12 bases between.

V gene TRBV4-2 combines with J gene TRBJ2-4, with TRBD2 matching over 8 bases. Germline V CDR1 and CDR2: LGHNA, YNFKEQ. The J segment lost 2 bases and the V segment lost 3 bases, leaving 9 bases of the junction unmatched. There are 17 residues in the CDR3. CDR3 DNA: TGTGCCAGCAGCCAGACCGGGACTAGGGGGACCAAAAACATTCAGTACTTC. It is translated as CASSQTGTRGTKNIQYF.

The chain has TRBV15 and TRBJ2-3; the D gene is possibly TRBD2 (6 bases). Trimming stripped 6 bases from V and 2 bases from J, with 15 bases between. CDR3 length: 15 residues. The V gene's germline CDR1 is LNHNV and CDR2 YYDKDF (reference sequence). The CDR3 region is CATRRGGEPTDTQYF. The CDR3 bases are TGTGCCACCAGACGGGGCGGGGAGCCCACAGATACGCAGTATTTT.

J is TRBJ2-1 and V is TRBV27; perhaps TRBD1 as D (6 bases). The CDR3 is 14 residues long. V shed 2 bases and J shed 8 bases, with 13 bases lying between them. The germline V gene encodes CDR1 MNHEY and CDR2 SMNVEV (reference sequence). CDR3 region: CASSLRDKHHEQFF. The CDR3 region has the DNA TGTGCCAGCAGTTTACGGGACAAACACCATGAGCAGTTCTTC.

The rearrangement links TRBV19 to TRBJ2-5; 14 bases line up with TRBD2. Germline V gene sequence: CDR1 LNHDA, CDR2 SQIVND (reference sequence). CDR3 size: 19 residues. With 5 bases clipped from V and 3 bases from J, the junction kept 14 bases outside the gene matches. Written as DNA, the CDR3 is TGTGCCAGTAGTCCCGGGACTAGCGGGGGCGCGGGGGTAAAAGAGACCCAGTACTTC. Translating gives CASSPGTSGGAGVKETQYF.